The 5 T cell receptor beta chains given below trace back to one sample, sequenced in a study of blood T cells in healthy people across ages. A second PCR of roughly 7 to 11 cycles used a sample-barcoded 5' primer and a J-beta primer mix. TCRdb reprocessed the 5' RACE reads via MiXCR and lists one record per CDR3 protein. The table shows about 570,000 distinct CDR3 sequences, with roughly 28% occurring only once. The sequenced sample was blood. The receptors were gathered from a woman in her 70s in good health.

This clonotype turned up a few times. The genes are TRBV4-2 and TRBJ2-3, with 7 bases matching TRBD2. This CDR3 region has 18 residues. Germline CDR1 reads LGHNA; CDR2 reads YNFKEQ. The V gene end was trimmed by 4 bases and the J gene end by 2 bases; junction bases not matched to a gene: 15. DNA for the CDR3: TGTGCCAGCAGCCCAACTCTCGGCGTAGCGGGCTCCACAGATACGCAGTATTTT. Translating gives CASSPTLGVAGSTDTQYF.

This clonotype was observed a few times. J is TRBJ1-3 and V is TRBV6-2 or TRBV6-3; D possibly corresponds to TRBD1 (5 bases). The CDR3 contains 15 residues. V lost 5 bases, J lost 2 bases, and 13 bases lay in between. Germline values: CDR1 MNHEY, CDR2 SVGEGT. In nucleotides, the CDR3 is TGTGCCAGCAGTCGAGTCGGCAGGGCTGGAAACACCATATATTTT. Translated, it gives CASSRVGRAGNTIYF.

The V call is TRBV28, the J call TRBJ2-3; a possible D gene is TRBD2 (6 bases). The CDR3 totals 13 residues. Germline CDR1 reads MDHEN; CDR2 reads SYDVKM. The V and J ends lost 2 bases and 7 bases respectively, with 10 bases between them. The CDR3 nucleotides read TGTGCCAGCAGTTTAACGGGAGTCTATACGCAGTATTTT. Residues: CASSLTGVYTQYF.

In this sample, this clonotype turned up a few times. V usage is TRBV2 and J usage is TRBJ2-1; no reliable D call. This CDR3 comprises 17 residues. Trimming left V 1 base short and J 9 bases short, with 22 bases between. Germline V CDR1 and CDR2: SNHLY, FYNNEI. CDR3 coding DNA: TGTGCCAGCAGTGAAGGAGGATCGAGTACCCTCCTCCCTGAGCAGTTCTTC. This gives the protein CASSEGGSSTLLPEQFF.

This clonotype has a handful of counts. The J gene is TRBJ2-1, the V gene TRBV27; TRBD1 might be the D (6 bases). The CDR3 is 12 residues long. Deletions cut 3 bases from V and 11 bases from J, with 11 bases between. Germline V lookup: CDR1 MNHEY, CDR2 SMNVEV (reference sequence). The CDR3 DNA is TGTGCCAGCAGTTTCAGGGGCCCTCAGCAGTTCTTC. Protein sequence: CASSFRGPQQFF.